Presented here are 20 T cell receptor beta chains from one specimen sequenced in a study of blood T cell repertoires in COVID-19. Libraries were prepared by immunoSEQ multiplex PCR; TCRdb keeps only in-frame clonotypes and omits some of them. This table holds about 130,000 clones, roughly two thirds found once. Source material: peripheral blood. The receptors come from a woman in her 70s with acute or convalescent COVID-19.

The chain links TRBV5-1 to TRBJ2-7, with TRBD2 matching 10 bases. Germline lookup yields CDR1 SGHRS and CDR2 YFSETQ. The V gene end was trimmed by 5 bases and the J gene end by 0 bases; junction bases not matched to a gene: 8. The CDR3 loop spans 16 amino acids. The CDR3, as DNA: TGCGCCAGCAGAACAACACTAGCGGGAACCTCCTACGAGCAGTACTTC. It encodes CASRTTLAGTSYEQYF.

The V and J genes are TRBV7-2 and TRBJ2-7; 9 nucleotides agree with TRBD1. Germline V gene sequence: CDR1 SGHTA, CDR2 FQGNSA. With 5 bases clipped from V and 4 bases from J, the junction kept 3 bases outside the gene matches. This CDR3 is 13 amino acids long. CDR3 amino acids: CASSRDREYEQYF. DNA for the CDR3: TGTGCCAGCAGCCGGGACAGGGAATACGAGCAGTACTTC.

The sample holds a few counts of this clone. This chain connects TRBV19 to TRBJ2-1; 7 positions match TRBD2. Germline-derived CDR1 and CDR2 are LNHDA and SQIVND (reference sequence). The V gene end was trimmed by 3 bases and the J gene end by 4 bases; junction bases not matched to a gene: 9. The CDR3 loop spans 16 amino acids. CDR3 protein: CASSISGSFPYNEQFF. In nucleotides, the CDR3 is TGTGCCAGTAGTATTAGCGGGTCCTTCCCTTACAATGAGCAGTTCTTC.

There are a few counts of this clone. The J gene is TRBJ2-3, the V gene TRBV12-3 or TRBV12-4; tentatively, D is TRBD1 (5 bases). V shed 3 bases and J shed 4 bases, with 8 bases lying between them. This CDR3 has 13 residues. DNA for the CDR3: TGTGCCAGCAGTTTTCAGGGTGCAGATACGCAGTATTTT. It specifies CASSFQGADTQYF.

The chain combines TRBV2 with TRBJ1-5; the D is unclear. CDR3 size: 13 residues. In germline, CDR1 is SNHLY, CDR2 FYNNEI. With 4 bases removed from V and 3 bases from J, the gap between germline ends came to 7 bases. The CDR3 sequence: CASSGLFNQPQHF. CDR3 coding DNA: TGTGCCAGCAGTGGACTGTTCAATCAGCCCCAGCATTTT. The variable domain in full, with the rest retrieved from reference TRBV2 and TRBJ1-5, is EPEVTQTPSHQVTQMGQEVILRCVPISNHLYFYWYRQILGQKVEFLVSFYNNEISEKSEIFDDQFSVERPDGSNFTLKIRSTKLEDSAMYFCASSGLFNQPQHFGDGTRLSIL.

The chain recombines TRBV10-2 with TRBJ2-5; possibly TRBD2 for D (6 bases). V dropped 5 bases and J dropped 2 bases, with 18 bases sitting between them. Germline CDR1 WSHSY, CDR2 SAAADI. The CDR3 is 16 amino acids. In nucleotides, the CDR3 is TGCGCCAGCAGTCCAGCGGGCAGACTAGTTCAAGAGACCCAGTACTTC. Translation gives CASSPAGRLVQETQYF.

Many counts were recorded for this clone. The gene calls are TRBV4-2 and TRBJ1-1; 10 bases are shared with TRBD1. Trimming took 3 bases from V and 5 from J; bases not matched to a gene: 6. CDR1 is LGHNA, CDR2 YNFKEQ, per germline. This CDR3 is 15 amino acids long. The CDR3, as DNA: TGTGCCAGCAGCCAGACAGGGGGCGCGGAAACTGAAGCTTTCTTT. This gives the protein CASSQTGGAETEAFF.

The V gene is TRBV24-1, the J gene TRBJ2-2; TRBD2 might be the D (5 bases). Germline loops: CDR1 KGHDR, CDR2 SFDVKD. This CDR3 comprises 13 residues. Trimming cost V 5 bases and J 6 bases, with 9 bases left between them. CDR3: CATSGAGAGELFF. The DNA of the CDR3 is TGTGCCACCAGTGGGGCGGGTGCCGGGGAGCTGTTTTTT.

The chain employs TRBV2 and TRBJ2-3, with TRBD2 identical over 8 bases. Germline-derived CDR1 and CDR2 are SNHLY and FYNNEI. This CDR3 is built from 17 residues. V shed 4 bases, J shed 5 bases, and the junction held 14 bases outside the gene matches. The chain's CDR3 is CASSGYLTGGPGDTQYF. The CDR3 coding sequence is TGTGCCAGCAGTGGGTATCTGACGGGAGGGCCTGGAGATACGCAGTATTTT. Filled out from reference TRBV2 and TRBJ2-3, the complete variable domain reads EPEVTQTPSHQVTQMGQEVILRCVPISNHLYFYWYRQILGQKVEFLVSFYNNEISEKSEIFDDQFSVERPDGSNFTLKIRSTKLEDSAMYFCASSGYLTGGPGDTQYFGPGTRLTVL.

In this sample, this clone turned up a few times. The chain couples TRBV7-2 to TRBJ1-2; maybe TRBD1 (5 bases). Germline values: CDR1 SGHTA, CDR2 FQGNSA. Trimming stripped 1 base from V and 8 bases from J, with 14 bases between. This CDR3 spans 14 amino acids. This chain's CDR3 is CASSLGSGKAGYTF. For the CDR3, the DNA is TGTGCCAGCAGCTTAGGTTCAGGGAAGGCCGGCTACACCTTC.

The gene calls are TRBV9 and TRBJ2-1; 7 bases are shared with TRBD1. The junction had 15 bases not matched to a gene; V was cut back by 4 bases and J by 5 bases. CDR1 is SGDLS and CDR2 is YYNGEE in the germline V gene. There are 17 residues in the CDR3. The CDR3 DNA follows: TGTGCCAGCAGCCCCAGCGGTGAGGGGGCTATCGACAATGAGCAGTTCTTC. Protein product: CASSPSGEGAIDNEQFF.

V is TRBV5-5 and J is TRBJ1-2; 9 bases agree with TRBD1. Germline V gene lookup returns CDR1 SGHKS and CDR2 YYEKEE (reference sequence). This CDR3 has 17 amino acids. Trimming removed 4 bases from V and 1 base from J; junction bases left unmatched: 11. The CDR3 protein is CASSGGQGISLNYGYTF. CDR3 nucleotides: TGTGCCAGCAGCGGAGGACAGGGGATTTCACTTAACTATGGCTACACCTTC.

The V gene is TRBV27, the J gene TRBJ2-3; tentative D call: TRBD2 (5 bases). V was clipped by 3 bases and J by 6 bases, with 13 bases between them. From germline, CDR1 is MNHEY and CDR2 SMNVEV (reference sequence). This CDR3 is built from 14 residues. The CDR3 loop is CASSLAGLVDTQYF. The CDR3 DNA is TGTGCCAGCAGTTTGGCGGGTCTGGTGGATACGCAGTATTTT.

This sequence joins TRBV2 and TRBJ1-2; 8 bases align to TRBD1. With 3 bases clipped from V and 4 bases from J, the junction kept 10 bases outside the gene matches. This CDR3 has 16 residues. Germline CDR1 SNHLY, CDR2 FYNNEI. The CDR3 sequence: CASSERTGRLGYGYTF. The CDR3 bases are TGTGCCAGCAGTGAGAGGACAGGGAGGTTAGGCTATGGCTACACCTTC.

The chain carries TRBV28 and TRBJ2-5; 11 nucleotides match TRBD2. Trimming at V came to 6 bases and at J to 9 bases, leaving 12 bases not matched to a gene. In germline, CDR1 is MDHEN, CDR2 SYDVKM. The CDR3 consists of 15 residues. CDR3 DNA: TGTGCCAGCAGGTTTAGCGGGAGGGCAATTAGGCCCCAGTACTTC. This gives the protein CASRFSGRAIRPQYF.

The chain is built from TRBV9 and TRBJ2-1; 8 bases map to TRBD2. Trimming at V came to 0 bases and at J to 5 bases, leaving 7 bases not matched to a gene. CDR1 is SGDLS, CDR2 YYNGEE, per germline. CDR3 length equals 16 residues. CDR3 in amino acids: CASSVATSAIHNEQFF. The CDR3 DNA reads as TGTGCCAGCAGCGTAGCGACTAGCGCAATTCACAATGAGCAGTTCTTC.

V gene TRBV3-1 (or the pseudogene TRBV3-2) combines with J gene TRBJ1-2, with D hard to call. V was clipped by 0 bases and J by 8 bases, with 10 bases between them. Per the germline V gene, CDR1 is LGHDT and CDR2 is YNNKEL (reference sequence). This CDR3 is built from 13 residues. In DNA, the CDR3 is TGTGCCAGCAGCCAAGATGGGGAGATGGGCTACACCTTC. Translated, it gives CASSQDGEMGYTF.

This clone came up once. This rearrangement joins TRBV27 to TRBJ2-7; 13 bases are shared with TRBD2. The germline V gene has CDR1 MNHEY and CDR2 SMNVEV (reference sequence). Unmatched junction bases numbered 5, after V lost 8 bases and J lost 1 base. The CDR3 covers 15 residues. CDR3 residues: CASGGLAGNSYEQYF. CDR3 bases: TGTGCCAGCGGGGGACTAGCGGGAAATTCCTACGAGCAGTACTTC.

The chain combines TRBV10-3 with TRBJ1-5; no definite D call. Germline assignment: CDR1 ENHRY and CDR2 SYGVKD. The CDR3 is made up of 14 amino acids. V was shortened by 6 bases and J by 3 bases, with 12 bases between the two germline ends. CDR3 coding DNA: TGTGCCATCAGCCAGGCTTTAGACAATCAGCCCCAGCATTTT. Translated, it gives CAISQALDNQPQHF.

The chain is built from TRBV19 and TRBJ1-1; 9 bases agree with TRBD1. The CDR3 covers 16 residues. The V and J ends lost 2 bases and 6 bases, in that order; junction bases with no gene match: 10. Germline V lookup: CDR1 LNHDA, CDR2 SQIVND (reference sequence). CDR3 in DNA: TGTGCCAGTAGTATAAAACCGACAGGGGGTATCGCTGAAGCTTTCTTT. Its translation is CASSIKPTGGIAEAFF.